The clone carrying this TCR beta chain was seen more than once but under ten times. A read error is possible here, since a much larger clone lies one base away. Different DNA sequences within this sample yield the same CDR3. The entry originates in a study of metastatic and nonmetastatic thyroid tumors. TCRdb ran MiXCR on the PCR reads. The table shows roughly 38,000 clones, with roughly an eighth occurring only once. All patients were untreated before thyroid surgery. The source material was blood. This receptor was identified in a male donor with papillary thyroid cancer or a benign thyroid nodule (not recorded which). Some clones in this sample may be carry-over from other donors' samples.

The CDR3 DNA is TGTGCCAGCAGCTTAGGATACAATGAGCAGTTCTTC. Its translation is CASSLGYNEQFF. This chain connects TRBV11-3 to TRBJ2-1; D remains unclear. The CDR3 has 12 amino acids. V lost 1 base and J 4 bases, leaving 2 bases between the germline ends. Germline V gene lookup returns CDR1 SGHNT and CDR2 YENEEA.